Below are 26 T cell receptor beta chains sequenced from a single sample in a study of T cells in Graves' hyperthyroidism and ophthalmopathy. The CDR3 regions of TCR beta were amplified from RNA transcripts. TCR CDR3 underwent first-round RT-PCR with the HTBI primer set. TCRdb reprocessed the multiplex PCR reads with MiXCR, giving one entry per CDR3 protein. This table has about 210,000 distinct CDR3 sequences, approximately 17% appearing once. Sequenced sample: blood. These receptors were collected from a man over 45 with Graves' hyperthyroidism.

This sequence joins TRBV20-1 and TRBJ2-7; D gene ambiguous. The CDR3 length is 14 residues. CDR1 DFQATT and CDR2 SNEGSKA come from the germline V gene (reference sequence). The V and J ends lost 5 bases and 4 bases respectively, with 18 bases between them. DNA of the CDR3: TGCAGTGCTGCCTCCCCAGCAACAGTATACGAGCAGTACTTC. This codes for CSAASPATVYEQYF.

This clonotype appeared a few times. This chain links TRBV19 with TRBJ2-5; D remains unclear. The CDR3 totals 14 residues. V lost 8 bases to trimming and J lost 0 bases, with 13 bases between them. Germline V lookup: CDR1 LNHDA, CDR2 SQIVND (reference sequence). The CDR3: CASRAKPYQETQYF. The CDR3 nucleotides are TGTGCCAGTCGGGCCAAACCGTACCAAGAGACCCAGTACTTC. Combining the CDR3 with reference TRBV19 and TRBJ2-5 gives the whole variable domain DGGITQSPKYLFRKEGQNVTLSCEQNLNHDAMYWYRQDPGQGLRLIYYSQIVNDFQKGDIAEGYSVSREKKESFPLTVTSAQKNPTAFYLCASRAKPYQETQYFGPGTRLLVL.

This clonotype appeared a few times. CDR3 bases: TGTGCCAGCAGCTTAAGACATCTGCGAGGCTACACCTTC. Translation: CASSLRHLRGYTF. The gene calls are TRBV12-3 or TRBV12-4 and TRBJ1-2; D is undetermined. The CDR3 has 13 amino acids. The V end was cut by 6 bases, the J end by 8 bases, with 16 bases between.

This clonotype has a count of ten or more. This rearrangement joins TRBV5-5 to TRBJ2-2; D might be TRBD1 (6 bases). Germline V gives CDR1 SGHKS, CDR2 YYEKEE (reference sequence). The germline V and J ends were trimmed by 4 bases and 4 bases, with 17 bases remaining between them. This CDR3 region has 16 residues. In DNA, the CDR3 is TGTGCCAGCAGCACGACAGGCCACCTTATCACCGGGGAGCTGTTTTTT. Its translation: CASSTTGHLITGELFF.

This clonotype has a count of ten or more. The chain recombines TRBV28 with TRBJ2-1; D is possibly TRBD2 (6 bases). The CDR3 spans 16 residues. Deletions cut 4 bases from V and 1 base from J, with 14 bases between. Germline V gene lookup returns CDR1 MDHEN and CDR2 SYDVKM. In DNA form, the CDR3 reads TGTGCCAGCAGTTCGCGGGAAGGTCAGTCCTACAATGAGCAGTTCTTC. Translating gives CASSSREGQSYNEQFF.

In this sample, this clonotype turned up many times. The V call is TRBV12-3 or TRBV12-4, the J call TRBJ1-3; D call uncertain. The CDR3 runs 15 residues. Trimming removed 2 bases from V and 0 bases from J, with 8 bases in between. This chain's CDR3 is CASSLYSRSGNTIYF. The DNA for the CDR3 is TGTGCCAGCAGTTTATACTCGCGCTCTGGAAACACCATATATTTT.

This clonotype was detected ten times or more. The chain employs TRBV28 and TRBJ2-3; 10 positions agree with TRBD2. V lost 1 base, J lost 8 bases, and 3 bases stayed unmatched. Germline values: CDR1 MDHEN, CDR2 SYDVKM. CDR3 length equals 14 residues. CDR3 protein: CASSLSGLAATQYF. The CDR3 nucleotides read TGTGCCAGCAGTTTATCAGGACTAGCGGCTACGCAGTATTTT. Variable domain in full (rest from reference TRBV28 and TRBJ2-3): DVKVTQSSRYLVKRTGEKVFLECVQDMDHENMFWYRQDPGLGLRLIYFSYDVKMKEKGDIPEGYSVSREKKERFSLILESASTNQTSMYLCASSLSGLAATQYFGPGTRLTVL.

This clonotype was detected ten times or more. The chain joins TRBV12-3 or TRBV12-4 to TRBJ2-1; D is ambiguous. V shed 1 base and J shed 8 bases, with 9 bases lying between them. The CDR3 covers 13 residues. CDR3: CASSLVGEDEQFF. DNA for the CDR3: TGTGCCAGCAGTTTAGTGGGCGAGGATGAGCAGTTCTTC.

This clonotype was seen ten or more times. This chain links TRBV18 with TRBJ1-1; possibly TRBD1 for D (6 bases). Germline CDR1 reads KGHSH; CDR2 reads LQKENI. The V and J ends lost 4 bases and 3 bases respectively, with 12 bases between them. The CDR3 runs to 14 residues. CDR3 in DNA: TGTGCCAGCTCACAAACAGGGAGTGACACTGAAGCTTTCTTT. Its protein is CASSQTGSDTEAFF.

This clonotype was seen more than once but under ten times. V is TRBV25-1 and J is TRBJ2-3, with 9 bases identical to TRBD1. CDR3 length: 15 amino acids. J lost 6 bases, V lost 0 bases, and 4 bases had no gene match. Germline V gene lookup returns CDR1 MGHDK and CDR2 SYGVNS. The CDR3 nucleotides are TGTGCCAGCAGTGAATATCACAGGGGGCCGGATACGCAGTATTTT. It encodes CASSEYHRGPDTQYF. Supplemented by reference TRBV25-1 and TRBJ2-3, the full variable domain reads EADIYQTPRYLVIGTGKKITLECSQTMGHDKMYWYQQDPGMELHLIHYSYGVNSTEKGDLSSESTVSRIRTEHFPLTLESARPSHTSQYLCASSEYHRGPDTQYFGPGTRLTVL.

The chain recombines TRBV6-2 or TRBV6-3 with TRBJ2-5, with D hard to call. The CDR3 is 14 residues long. The germline V gene has CDR1 MNHEY and CDR2 SVGEGT. Trimming pared 0 bases from V and 2 bases from J, leaving 7 bases between. The CDR3 reads CASSYSVGQETQYF. For the CDR3, the DNA is TGTGCCAGCAGTTACTCCGTGGGACAAGAGACCCAGTACTTC.

This clonotype was counted many times. The chain joins TRBV29-1 to TRBJ2-7; 9 bases map to TRBD2. CDR3 length equals 14 residues. Germline V gene sequence: CDR1 SQVTM, CDR2 ANQGSEA. V was pared by 6 bases and J by 2 bases, with 8 bases of the junction left unmatched. The CDR3 sequence: CSVQTSGSAYEQYF. The CDR3 bases are TGCAGCGTCCAGACTAGCGGCTCCGCCTACGAGCAGTACTTC.

This clonotype was counted once. This rearrangement joins TRBV7-2 to TRBJ2-7, with D tentatively TRBD1 (5 bases). V lost 5 bases, J lost 7 bases, and 15 bases lay in between. Per the germline V gene, CDR1 is SGHTA and CDR2 is FQGNSA. The CDR3 loop spans 13 amino acids. CDR3 in amino acids: CASSPGQGREQYF. For the CDR3, the DNA is TGTGCCAGCAGCCCCGGACAAGGAAGGGAGCAGTACTTC.

This clonotype has only a few counts. V gene TRBV13 combines with J gene TRBJ2-2; D is ambiguous. V was clipped by 4 bases and J by 1 base, with 10 bases between them. The CDR3 has 15 amino acids. The germline CDR1 and CDR2 sequences are PRHDT and FYEKMQ (reference sequence). The CDR3 nucleotides read TGTGCCAGCAGCTCCCCTTGGGGGAACACCGGGGAGCTGTTTTTT. Translated: CASSSPWGNTGELFF.

Comment on this clonotype: This may be a read error, as it is one base from a much larger clone. V gene TRBV7-2 combines with J gene TRBJ1-5, with a possible D match to TRBD1 (6 bases). There are 16 residues in the CDR3. With 7 bases removed from V and 0 bases from J, the gap between germline ends came to 16 bases. Germline assignment: CDR1 SGHTA and CDR2 FQGNSA. CDR3 DNA sequence: TGTGCCAGCAACTTGGACAGCCGGTATAGCAATCAGCCCCAGCATTTT. It specifies CASNLDSRYSNQPQHF.

This chain uses TRBV4-1 with TRBJ1-2; TRBD1 is a possible D gene (5 bases). CDR1 MGHRA and CDR2 YSYEKL come from the germline V gene. Trimming cost V 5 bases and J 8 bases, with 24 bases left between them. The length of the CDR3 is 16 residues. The CDR3 region is CASSTRYPNAGIGYTF. In DNA form, the CDR3 reads TGCGCCAGCAGCACAAGGTATCCAAATGCAGGGATCGGCTACACCTTC.

In its sample, this clonotype was seen a few times. The V gene is TRBV24-1, the J gene TRBJ1-2, with D possibly matching TRBD1 (6 bases). Germline CDR1 and CDR2: KGHDR and SFDVKD. This CDR3 has 13 residues. The ends were cut back, 4 bases at V and 5 bases at J, with 10 bases in the middle. In DNA form, the CDR3 reads TGTGCCACCAGTGACCCAACAGGGTATGGCTACACCTTC. It translates to CATSDPTGYGYTF.

This clonotype was seen at least ten times. This rearrangement joins TRBV28 to TRBJ2-1, with TRBD1 identical over 7 bases. The V gene end was trimmed by 7 bases and the J gene end by 0 bases; junction bases not matched to a gene: 12. CDR1 and CDR2 from the germline V gene are MDHEN and SYDVKM. There are 17 residues in the CDR3. CDR3 region: CASIREGGRSSYNEQFF. The CDR3 DNA reads as TGTGCCAGCATTAGAGAAGGGGGCCGTAGCTCCTACAATGAGCAGTTCTTC.

This clonotype was seen once. The rearrangement uses TRBV27 and TRBJ1-4; 9 bases align to TRBD1. CDR3 size: 16 residues. Looked up from germline, CDR1 is MNHEY and CDR2 is SMNVEV (reference sequence). Unmatched junction bases numbered 13, after V lost 4 bases and J lost 10 bases. CDR3 region: CASSSGMGTGMSKLFF. CDR3 DNA: TGTGCCAGCAGTTCGGGGATGGGGACAGGGATGTCAAAACTGTTTTTT.

This clonotype has ten or more counts. V and J are TRBV7-8 and TRBJ2-7; D not resolved. The CDR3 has 11 residues. Trimming took 3 bases from V and 4 from J, leaving 4 bases between them. From germline, CDR1 is SGHVS and CDR2 FQNEAQ. In DNA, the CDR3 is TGTGCCAGCAGCTTCGATTACGAGCAGTACTTC. Its protein product is CASSFDYEQYF. The full variable domain, completed using reference TRBV7-8 and TRBJ2-7, is GAGVSQSPRYKVAKRGQDVALRCDPISGHVSLFWYQQALGQGPEFLTYFQNEAQLDKSGLPSDRFFAERPEGSVSTLKIQRTQQEDSAVYLCASSFDYEQYFGPGTRLTVT.

A few counts support this clonotype. The chain links TRBV19 to TRBJ1-5; 8 nucleotides line up with TRBD1. This CDR3 has 16 amino acids. Per germline, CDR1 LNHDA and CDR2 SQIVND (reference sequence). V was pared by 4 bases and J by 4 bases, with 9 bases of the junction left unmatched. CDR3 sequence (DNA): TGTGCCAGTAGTACCCCCGGGACAGGCTATAATCAGCCCCAGCATTTT. Translated: CASSTPGTGYNQPQHF.

There are many counts of this clonotype. The CDR3 DNA reads as TGTGCCTGGAGTCCACGAGGGACAGGGGAAACCGGGGAGCTGTTTTTT. This translates into CAWSPRGTGETGELFF. The chain links TRBV30 to TRBJ2-2, with 10 nucleotides matching TRBD1. CDR1 is GTSNPN and CDR2 is SVGIG in the germline V gene (reference sequence). V dropped 2 bases and J dropped 5; count of bases not matched to a gene: 8. This CDR3 is built from 16 residues.

CDR3 in amino acids: CASDRVAGTTTDTQYF. The CDR3 nucleotides read TGTGCCAGCGACCGAGTAGCGGGTACGACCACAGATACGCAGTATTTT. This chain joins TRBV2 and TRBJ2-3; TRBD2 matches 7 bases. Per germline, CDR1 SNHLY and CDR2 FYNNEI. The length of the CDR3 is 16 residues. The trim removed 8 bases at V and 2 bases at J, leaving 13 bases unmatched.

In its sample, this clonotype ranks as medium-sized (0.01 to 0.1%). This chain links TRBV20-1 with TRBJ2-7; D call uncertain. The germline V gene encodes CDR1 DFQATT and CDR2 SNEGSKA (reference sequence). V was shortened by 3 bases and J by 6 bases, with 12 bases between the two germline ends. There are 12 residues in the CDR3. The CDR3 is CSASYATAEQYF. CDR3 in DNA: TGCAGTGCTAGCTACGCCACCGCCGAGCAGTACTTC.

This clonotype was picked up many times. The rearrangement uses TRBV6-1 and TRBJ2-4; D uncertain. This CDR3 region has 15 residues. Germline V gene data show CDR1 as MNHNS and CDR2 as SASEGT. Between the trimmed V and J ends, which lost 2 bases and 0 bases, there was a span of 8 bases. This CDR3 reads CASSESAVAKNIQYF. The DNA of the CDR3 is TGTGCCAGCAGTGAATCGGCTGTAGCCAAAAACATTCAGTACTTC.

The chain uses TRBV27 and TRBJ2-3; D not certain. Germline V lookup: CDR1 MNHEY, CDR2 SMNVEV (reference sequence). The CDR3 loop spans 13 amino acids. The V and J ends lost 6 bases and 2 bases respectively, with 9 bases between them. CDR3 amino acids: CASSPVNTDTQYF. CDR3 coding DNA: TGTGCCAGCAGCCCCGTGAACACAGATACGCAGTATTTT.